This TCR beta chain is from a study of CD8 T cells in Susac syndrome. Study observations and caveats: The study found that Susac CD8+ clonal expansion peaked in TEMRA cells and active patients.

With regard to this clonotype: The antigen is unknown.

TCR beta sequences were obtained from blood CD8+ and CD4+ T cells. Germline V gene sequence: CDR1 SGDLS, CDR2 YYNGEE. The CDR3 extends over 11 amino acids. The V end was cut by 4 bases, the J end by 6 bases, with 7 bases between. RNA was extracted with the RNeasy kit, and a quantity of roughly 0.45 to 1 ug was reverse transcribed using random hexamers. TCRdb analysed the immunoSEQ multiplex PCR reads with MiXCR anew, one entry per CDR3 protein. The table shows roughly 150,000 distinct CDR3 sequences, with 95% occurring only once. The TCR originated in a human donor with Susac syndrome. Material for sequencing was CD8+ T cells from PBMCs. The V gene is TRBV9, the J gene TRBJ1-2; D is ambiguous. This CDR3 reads CASSTRNGYTF. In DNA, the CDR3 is TGTGCCAGCAGCACAAGGAATGGCTACACCTTC.